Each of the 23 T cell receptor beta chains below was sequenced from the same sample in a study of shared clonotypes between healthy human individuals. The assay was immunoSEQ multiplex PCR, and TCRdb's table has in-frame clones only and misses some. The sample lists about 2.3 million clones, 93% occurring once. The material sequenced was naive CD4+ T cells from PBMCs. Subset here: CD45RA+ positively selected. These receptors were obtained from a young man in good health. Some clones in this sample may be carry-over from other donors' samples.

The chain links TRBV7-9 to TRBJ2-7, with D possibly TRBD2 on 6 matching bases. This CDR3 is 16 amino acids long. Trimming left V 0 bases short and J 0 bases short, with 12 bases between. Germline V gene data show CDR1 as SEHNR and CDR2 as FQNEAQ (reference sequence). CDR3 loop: CASSLAGSGYSYEQYF. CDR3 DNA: TGTGCCAGCAGCTTAGCCGGGAGCGGATACTCCTACGAGCAGTACTTC.

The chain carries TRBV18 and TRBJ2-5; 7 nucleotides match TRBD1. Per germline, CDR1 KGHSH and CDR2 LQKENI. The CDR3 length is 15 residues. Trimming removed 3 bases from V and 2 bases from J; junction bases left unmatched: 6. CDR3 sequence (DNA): TGTGCCAGCTCACCCGCCTGGGACAGTCAAGAGACCCAGTACTTC. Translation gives CASSPAWDSQETQYF.

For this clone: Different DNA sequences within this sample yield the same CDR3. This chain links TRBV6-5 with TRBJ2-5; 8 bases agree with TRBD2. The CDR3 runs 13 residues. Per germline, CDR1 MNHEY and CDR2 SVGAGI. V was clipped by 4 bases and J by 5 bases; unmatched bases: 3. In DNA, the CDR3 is TGTGCCAGCAGTTCCCCGGGAGGGGAGACCCAGTACTTC. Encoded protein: CASSSPGGETQYF.

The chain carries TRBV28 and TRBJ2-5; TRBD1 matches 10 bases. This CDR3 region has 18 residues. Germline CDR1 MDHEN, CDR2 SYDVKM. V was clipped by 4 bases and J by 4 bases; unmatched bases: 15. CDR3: CASSSPALATGGAETQYF. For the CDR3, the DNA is TGTGCCAGCAGTTCCCCGGCTTTGGCGACAGGGGGCGCAGAGACCCAGTACTTC.

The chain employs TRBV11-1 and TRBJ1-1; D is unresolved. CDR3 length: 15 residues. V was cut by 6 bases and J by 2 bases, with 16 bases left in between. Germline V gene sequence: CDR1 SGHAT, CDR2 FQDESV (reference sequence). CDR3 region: CASRHVRQANTEAFF. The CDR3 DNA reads TGTGCCAGCAGACACGTCCGGCAGGCTAACACTGAAGCTTTCTTT.

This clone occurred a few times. DNA for the CDR3: TGTGCCTGGAGTTCAGGACCCCATGAAAAACTGTTTTTT. Translated: CAWSSGPHEKLFF. The chain is built from TRBV30 and TRBJ1-4; unclear D gene. Trimming removed 2 bases at V and 6 bases at J, with 10 bases between. CDR1 and CDR2 from the germline V gene are GTSNPN and SVGIG (reference sequence). There are 13 residues in the CDR3.

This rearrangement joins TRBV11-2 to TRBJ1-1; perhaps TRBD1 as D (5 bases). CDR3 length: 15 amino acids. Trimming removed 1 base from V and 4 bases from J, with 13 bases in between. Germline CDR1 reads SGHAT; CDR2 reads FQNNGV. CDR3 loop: CASSLGLGRGTEAFF. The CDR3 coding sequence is TGTGCCAGCAGCTTAGGCCTCGGGAGGGGCACTGAAGCTTTCTTT.

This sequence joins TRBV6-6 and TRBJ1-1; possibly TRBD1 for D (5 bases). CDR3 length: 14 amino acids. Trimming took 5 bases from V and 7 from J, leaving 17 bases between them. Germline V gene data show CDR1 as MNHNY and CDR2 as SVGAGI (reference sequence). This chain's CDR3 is CASSPGTYPLEAFF. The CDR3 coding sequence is TGTGCCAGCAGTCCCGGGACTTACCCCCTTGAAGCTTTCTTT.

For the CDR3, the DNA is TGTGCCAGCAGCCCACAGGGGTCCTACAATGAGCAGTTCTTC. As protein: CASSPQGSYNEQFF. The V and J genes are TRBV7-2 and TRBJ2-1; 7 positions agree with TRBD1. CDR1 is SGHTA and CDR2 is FQGNSA in the germline V gene. This CDR3 contains 14 residues. V shed 5 bases, J shed 1 base, and the junction held 2 bases outside the gene matches.

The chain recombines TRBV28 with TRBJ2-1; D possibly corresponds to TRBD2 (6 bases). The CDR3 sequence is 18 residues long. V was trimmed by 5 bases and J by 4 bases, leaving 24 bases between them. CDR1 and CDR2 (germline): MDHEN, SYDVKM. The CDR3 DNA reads TGTGCCAGCAGTCTTACTATCGCGGGGTCTAGCAGATACAATGAGCAGTTCTTC. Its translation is CASSLTIAGSSRYNEQFF.

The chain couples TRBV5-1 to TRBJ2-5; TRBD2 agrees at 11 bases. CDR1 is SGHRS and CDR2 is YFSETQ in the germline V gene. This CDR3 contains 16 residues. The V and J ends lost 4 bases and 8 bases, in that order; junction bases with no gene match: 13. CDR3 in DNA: TGCGCCAGCAGCCCAGGGACTAGCGGAGGGGGCTTAACCCAGTACTTC. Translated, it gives CASSPGTSGGGLTQYF.

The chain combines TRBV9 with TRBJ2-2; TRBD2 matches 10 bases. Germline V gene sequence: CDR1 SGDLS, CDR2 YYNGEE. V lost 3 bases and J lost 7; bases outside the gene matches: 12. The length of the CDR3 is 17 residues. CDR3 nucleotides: TGTGCCAGCAGCGACCGAACCCCAGCGGGAGGGTTCGGGGAGCTGTTTTTT. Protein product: CASSDRTPAGGFGELFF.

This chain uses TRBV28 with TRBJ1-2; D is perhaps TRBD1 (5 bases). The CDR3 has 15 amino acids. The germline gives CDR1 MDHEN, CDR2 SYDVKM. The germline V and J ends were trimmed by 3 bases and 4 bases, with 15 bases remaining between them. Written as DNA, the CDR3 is TGTGCCAGCAGTTTGGGAAGGACACGTTTCTATGGCTACACCTTC. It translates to CASSLGRTRFYGYTF.

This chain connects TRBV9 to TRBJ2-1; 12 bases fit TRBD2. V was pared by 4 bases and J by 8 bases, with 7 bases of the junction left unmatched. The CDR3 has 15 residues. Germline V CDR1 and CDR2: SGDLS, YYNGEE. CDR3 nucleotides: TGTGCCAGCAGCCAAGGACTAGCGGGATGGGATGAGCAGTTCTTC. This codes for CASSQGLAGWDEQFF.

Here the CDR3 reads CASSLARDEQYF. The CDR3 DNA is TGTGCCAGCAGCTTGGCGCGGGACGAGCAGTACTTC. The rearrangement links TRBV5-6 to TRBJ2-7, with D possibly matching TRBD2 (5 bases). Per germline, CDR1 SGHDT and CDR2 YYEEEE. The length of the CDR3 is 12 residues. V lost 0 bases and J lost 5, with 6 bases in between.

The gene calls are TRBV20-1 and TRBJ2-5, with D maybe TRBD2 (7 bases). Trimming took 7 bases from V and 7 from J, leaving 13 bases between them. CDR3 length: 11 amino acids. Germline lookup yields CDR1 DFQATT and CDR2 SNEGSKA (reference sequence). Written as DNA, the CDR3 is TGCAGTGTTTACAGGGAGGGGACCCAGTACTTC. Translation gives CSVYREGTQYF.

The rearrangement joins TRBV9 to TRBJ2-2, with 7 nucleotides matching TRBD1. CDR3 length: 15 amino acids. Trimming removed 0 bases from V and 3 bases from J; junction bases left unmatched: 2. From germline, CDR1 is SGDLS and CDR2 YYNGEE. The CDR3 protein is CASSVGDRDTGELFF. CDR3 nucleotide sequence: TGTGCCAGCAGCGTAGGAGACAGGGACACCGGGGAGCTGTTTTTT.

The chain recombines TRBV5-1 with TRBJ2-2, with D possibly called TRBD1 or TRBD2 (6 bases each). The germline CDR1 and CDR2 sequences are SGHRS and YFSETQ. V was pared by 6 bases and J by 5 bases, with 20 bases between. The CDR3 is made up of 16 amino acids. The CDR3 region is CASNPMVRGRTGELFF. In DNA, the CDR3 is TGCGCCAGCAACCCGATGGTCCGGGGGCGGACCGGGGAGCTGTTTTTT. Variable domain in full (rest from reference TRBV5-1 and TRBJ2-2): KAGVTQTPRYLIKTRGQQVTLSCSPISGHRSVSWYQQTPGQGLQFLFEYFSETQRNKGNFPGRFSGRQFSNSRSEMNVSTLELGDSALYLCASNPMVRGRTGELFFGEGSRLTVL.

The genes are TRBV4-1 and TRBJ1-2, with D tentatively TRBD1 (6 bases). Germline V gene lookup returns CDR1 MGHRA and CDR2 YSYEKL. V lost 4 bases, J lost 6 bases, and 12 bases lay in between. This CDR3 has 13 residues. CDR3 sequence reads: CASSPAGAHGYTF. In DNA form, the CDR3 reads TGCGCCAGCAGCCCTGCAGGGGCACATGGCTACACCTTC.

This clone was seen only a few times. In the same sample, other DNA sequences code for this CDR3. DNA for the CDR3: TGCGCCAGCAGCTTGACTCTAGCGGGAGGTGAGACCCAGTACTTC. It is translated as CASSLTLAGGETQYF. This chain links TRBV5-1 with TRBJ2-5; 11 bases are shared with TRBD2. Germline V gene lookup returns CDR1 SGHRS and CDR2 YFSETQ. V lost 1 base and J lost 5; bases outside the gene matches: 4. The CDR3 has 15 amino acids.

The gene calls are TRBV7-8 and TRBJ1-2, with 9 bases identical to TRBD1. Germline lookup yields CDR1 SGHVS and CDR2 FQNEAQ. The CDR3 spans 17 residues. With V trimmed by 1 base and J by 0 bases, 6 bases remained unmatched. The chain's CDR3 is CASSLVAGQGSNYGYTF. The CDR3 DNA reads TGTGCCAGCAGCTTAGTCGCGGGACAGGGTTCTAACTATGGCTACACCTTC.

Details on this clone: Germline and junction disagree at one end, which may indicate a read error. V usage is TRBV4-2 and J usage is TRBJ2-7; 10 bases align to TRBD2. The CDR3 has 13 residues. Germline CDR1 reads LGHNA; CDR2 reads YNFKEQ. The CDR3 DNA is TGTGCCAGCAGCCAAGGGGAACTAGCGGGACCTGTCTTC. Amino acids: CASSQGELAGPVF.

The CDR3 coding sequence is TGTGCCAGCAGACCCAACCTGCCCTCCTACAATGAGCAGTTCTTC. This sequence encodes CASRPNLPSYNEQFF. The rearrangement joins TRBV28 to TRBJ2-1; D is uncertain. Trimming shortened V by 6 bases and J by 0 bases, and 12 bases separated the two germline ends. CDR3 length: 15 amino acids. Germline V gene sequence: CDR1 MDHEN, CDR2 SYDVKM. The full variable domain, completed using reference TRBV28 and TRBJ2-1, is DVKVTQSSRYLVKRTGEKVFLECVQDMDHENMFWYRQDPGLGLRLIYFSYDVKMKEKGDIPEGYSVSREKKERFSLILESASTNQTSMYLCASRPNLPSYNEQFFGPGTRLTVL.